These T cell receptor beta chains were read from a single sample in a study of shared clonotypes between healthy human individuals. Clones were read by immunoSEQ multiplex PCR, and TCRdb kept only the in-frame ones, dropping some. The sample gives more than 2,000,000 clones, more than 85% of which show up once; about 0.39% is in the top ten. What was sequenced was naive CD4+ T cells from PBMCs. Source of these receptors: a man aged 18 to 29 in good health. Some clones in this sample may be carry-over from other donors' samples. CDR3s include the opening cysteine and the closing phenylalanine or tryptophan. The D gene is left open where the match is weak. Clone size is not always given. Where it is, it says once, few, many or a class for expanded clones.

V gene	J gene	D gene	clone size	CDR3 DNA	CDR3 protein
TRBV6-1	TRBJ2-1	NA	NA	TGTGCCAGCAGATTAGCGGCCTACAATGAGCAGTTCTTC	CASRLAAYNEQFF
TRBV5-4	TRBJ2-7	TRBD2	NA	TGTGCCAGCAGCTTGACTAGCGGGATGGGGGACGAGCAGTACTTC	CASSLTSGMGDEQYF
TRBV9	TRBJ2-5	TRBD2	NA	TGTGCCAGCAGCGTAGGTGGGAGCGGGGCGGGGGCCCAGTACTTC	CASSVGGSGAGAQYF
TRBV11-2	TRBJ2-3	TRBD2	NA	TGTGCCAGCAGCTTAGTTTTAACCCCCCTAGCGGGTAGCACAGATACGCAGTATTTT	CASSLVLTPLAGSTDTQYF
TRBV5-5	TRBJ2-3	NA	NA	TGTGCCAGCAGGGTGGGCCACACAGATACGCAGTATTTT	CASRVGHTDTQYF
TRBV6-1	TRBJ1-1	NA	NA	TGTGCCAGCAGTGTGACAGCAGAAGCTTTCTTT	CASSVTAEAFF
TRBV5-1	TRBJ2-7	TRBD1	NA	TGCGCCAGCAGCTCTGACAGGGCTATGTTCGGATACGAGCAGTACTTC	CASSSDRAMFGYEQYF
TRBV21-1	TRBJ1-2	NA	NA	TGTGCCAGCAGCACCATCCCCTCCACGCAGGGTGGCGGGACTAACTATGGCTACACCTTC	CASSTIPSTQGGGTNYGYTF
TRBV9	TRBJ1-5	TRBD1	NA	TGTGCCGTAAGAGGACAGGCGAGCAATCAGCCCCAGCATTTT	CAVRGQASNQPQHF
TRBV6-5	TRBJ1-1	NA	NA	TGTGCCAGCAGTTACTTTGGGCCTGGGGGGGCGACTTTT	CASSYFGPGGATF
TRBV6-5	TRBJ1-3	TRBD1	NA	TGTGCCAGCAGTTCATTGGACAGGGACCTATATTTT	CASSSLDRDLYF
TRBV5-1	TRBJ2-3	TRBD2	NA	TGCGCCAGCACCCCACTGGCTAGCGGTAGCACAGATACGCAGTATTTT	CASTPLASGSTDTQYF
TRBV10-1	TRBJ2-3	NA	NA	TGCGCCACCCCCCCGAGCGGAACTAGCACAGATACGCAGTATTTT	CATPPSGTSTDTQYF
TRBV28	TRBJ2-7	NA	NA	TGTGCCAGCAGTTCCTCTGGAAGTGGGAGCCCCTACGAGCAGTACTTC	CASSSSGSGSPYEQYF
TRBV19	TRBJ1-5	NA	few	TGTGCCAGTAGTGATCGACAAGCGGTCCATCAGCCCCAGCATTTT	CASSDRQAVHQPQHF
TRBV7-2	TRBJ2-7	TRBD2	NA	TGTGCCAGCAGCTTGGGACTAGCGGTGAGCTCCTACGAGCAGTACTTC	CASSLGLAVSSYEQYF
TRBV9	TRBJ2-1	NA	NA	TGTGCCAGCAGCGCACCTTGGGGTGAGCAGTTCTTC	CASSAPWGEQFF
TRBV30	TRBJ2-7	TRBD1	NA	TGTGCCTGGATTAGACCAAGCGGACAGGGCTACGAGCAGTACTTC	CAWIRPSGQGYEQYF
TRBV29-1	TRBJ1-2	TRBD1	NA	TGCAGCGTTGGTGACAGGGTGGACTATGGCTACACCTTC	CSVGDRVDYGYTF
TRBV30	TRBJ1-5	NA	NA	TGTGCCTGGAGTCGAACCCCCTATGGAGGGACTAGCAATCAGCCCCAGCATTTT	CAWSRTPYGGTSNQPQHF
TRBV5-1	TRBJ1-1	TRBD1	once	TGCGCCAGCAGCTTGGAGGGACAGGGGGCATACACTGAAGCTTTCTTT	CASSLEGQGAYTEAFF
TRBV18	TRBJ1-5	NA	NA	TGTGCCAGCTCACTAGGGCTCAATCAGCCCCAGCATTTT	CASSLGLNQPQHF
TRBV30	TRBJ1-6	NA	NA	TGTGCCTGGGCGACGAAGCAGGTGCGCGTTTCACCCCTCCACTTT	CAWATKQVRVSPLHF